A single sample is the source of the 15 T cell receptor beta chains below, sequenced in a study of cytomegalovirus exposure and HLA in healthy donors. In the PCR, 60 Vbeta and 13 Jbeta primers were used. Data came from immunoSEQ multiplex PCR; TCRdb stores just in-frame clones and leaves some out. The table includes over 150,000 clones, around 79% detected once. Sequencing was performed on PBMCs. Receptor source: a woman in her 40s in good health and CMV-seropositive.

CDR3 sequence: CASTLQGLYNEQFF. CDR3 bases: TGTGCCAGCACGCTACAGGGGTTGTACAATGAGCAGTTCTTC. The chain joins TRBV6-6 to TRBJ2-1; TRBD1 matches 7 bases. Germline values: CDR1 MNHNY, CDR2 SVGAGI (reference sequence). The CDR3 is made up of 14 amino acids. The ends lost 7 bases at V and 4 bases at J; junction bases unmatched: 7.

Details on this clone: At one boundary the junction diverges from the germline segment, which might be a read error. The chain joins TRBV7-8 to TRBJ2-3; TRBD2 agrees at 8 bases. Germline CDR1 SGHVS, CDR2 FQNEAQ. CDR3 length equals 14 residues. In DNA, the CDR3 is TGTGCCAGCAGCTTGGCGGGGGGCACATATACGCAGTATTTT. This encodes CASSLAGGTYTQYF. Complete variable domain (other parts from reference TRBV7-8 and TRBJ2-3): GAGVSQSPRYKVAKRGQDVALRCDPISGHVSLFWYQQALGQGPEFLTYFQNEAQLDKSGLPSDRFFAERPEGSVSTLKIQRTQQEDSAVYLCASSLAGGTYTQYFGPGTRLTVL.

The chain uses TRBV6-6 and TRBJ1-2; 8 nucleotides line up with TRBD1. There are 15 residues in the CDR3. The V gene end was trimmed by 6 bases and the J gene end by 6 bases; junction bases not matched to a gene: 12. Germline V gene data show CDR1 as MNHNY and CDR2 as SVGAGI (reference sequence). The CDR3 DNA follows: TGTGCCAGCAGCCTAACTTCGGACAGGGTGCATGGCTACACCTTC. It translates to CASSLTSDRVHGYTF.

The rearrangement uses TRBV5-6 and TRBJ2-2, with 7 bases fitting TRBD1. Trimming at V came to 4 bases and at J to 2 bases, leaving 5 bases not matched to a gene. The CDR3 contains 15 residues. Germline V gives CDR1 SGHDT, CDR2 YYEEEE. The CDR3 region is CASSPGTDNTGELFF. CDR3 in DNA: TGTGCCAGCAGCCCGGGGACAGATAACACCGGGGAGCTGTTTTTT.

The chain employs TRBV19 and TRBJ2-7; 10 bases are a match to TRBD1. This CDR3 is built from 15 residues. The trim removed 7 bases at V and 5 bases at J, leaving 11 bases unmatched. The germline V gene encodes CDR1 LNHDA and CDR2 SQIVND (reference sequence). DNA of the CDR3: TGTGCCAGTAAGGACAGGGGGAAGTTTTCCAACGAGCAGTACTTC. Translation: CASKDRGKFSNEQYF.

CDR3 nucleotides: TGTGCCAGCAGTTTAACAGGGTCCAAAAACATTCAGTACTTC. This gives the protein CASSLTGSKNIQYF. The chain joins TRBV28 to TRBJ2-4, with D possibly matching TRBD1 (6 bases). V lost 2 bases to trimming and J lost 2 bases, with 7 bases between them. This CDR3 comprises 14 residues. From germline, CDR1 is MDHEN and CDR2 SYDVKM.

This clone is a singleton in its sample. The chain couples TRBV5-4 to TRBJ2-1; 8 positions agree with TRBD1. Looked up from germline, CDR1 is SGHNT and CDR2 is YYREEE (reference sequence). The CDR3 covers 16 residues. J was trimmed by 2 bases and V by 3 bases; bases with no gene match: 7. The CDR3 nucleotides read TGTGCCAGCAGCTCAACGACAGGGGCCCCCTACAATGAGCAGTTCTTC. Translation gives CASSSTTGAPYNEQFF.

This clone appeared a few times. The rearrangement uses TRBV6-6 and TRBJ2-1, with TRBD1 identical over 7 bases. Germline V lookup: CDR1 MNHNY, CDR2 SVGAGI (reference sequence). This CDR3 comprises 14 residues. With 7 bases clipped from V and 4 bases from J, the junction kept 7 bases outside the gene matches. CDR3 loop: CASIRDSSYNEQFF. The CDR3 DNA is TGTGCCAGCATAAGGGACAGCAGTTACAATGAGCAGTTCTTC.

J is TRBJ1-4 and V is TRBV5-8; perhaps TRBD1 as D (6 bases). With 3 bases removed from V and 8 bases from J, the gap between germline ends came to 14 bases. Germline CDR1 is SGHTS and CDR2 is YDEGEE. The CDR3 length is 14 residues. The CDR3 DNA sequence: TGTGCCAGCAGCTCCGGACAGACTGGCGAAAAACTGTTTTTT. Protein product: CASSSGQTGEKLFF.

The chain uses TRBV7-2 and TRBJ2-7; D is perhaps TRBD2 (8 bases). The CDR3 consists of 15 residues. CDR1 and CDR2 (germline): SGHTA, FQGNSA. V was cut by 7 bases and J by 0 bases, with 16 bases left in between. The CDR3 reads CASNQGGTSSYEQYF. The DNA of the CDR3 is TGTGCCAGCAACCAGGGGGGGACTAGCTCCTACGAGCAGTACTTC.

The genes are TRBV15 and TRBJ2-6; D perhaps matches TRBD1 (5 bases). Germline lookup yields CDR1 LNHNV and CDR2 YYDKDF (reference sequence). V was shortened by 2 bases and J by 19 bases, with 12 bases between the two germline ends. There are 11 residues in the CDR3. The DNA of the CDR3 is TGTGCCACCAGCAGAAGGGGCACTTATACTTTC. Its protein is CATSRRGTYTF.

The chain carries TRBV19 and TRBJ1-1; 7 nucleotides line up with TRBD1. The J segment lost 8 bases and the V segment lost 5 bases, leaving 14 bases of the junction unmatched. The CDR3 extends over 15 amino acids. CDR1 and CDR2 from the germline V gene are LNHDA and SQIVND (reference sequence). The DNA for the CDR3 is TGTGCCAGTAGTCCCAGCAGGGGGACAATTTGGGAAGCTTTCTTT. Amino acid sequence: CASSPSRGTIWEAFF.

The gene calls are TRBV6-1 and TRBJ1-5, with D unclear. V was pared by 5 bases and J by 7 bases, with 15 bases between. CDR3 length: 14 amino acids. CDR1 MNHNS and CDR2 SASEGT come from the germline V gene. The CDR3 sequence is CASSLLEGGQPQHF. Here the CDR3 DNA reads TGTGCCAGCAGTCTACTTGAGGGCGGCCAGCCCCAGCATTTT.

For the CDR3, the DNA is TGCGCCAGCAGCCAGGAGGGACAGGGAAGCACTGAAGCTTTCTTT. Protein: CASSQEGQGSTEAFF. This chain links TRBV4-1 with TRBJ1-1; TRBD1 matches 9 bases. The CDR3 runs to 15 residues. V lost 3 bases and J lost 4; bases outside the gene matches: 6. The germline gives CDR1 MGHRA, CDR2 YSYEKL.

This chain connects TRBV5-1 to TRBJ2-2; no clear D. The CDR3 has 15 residues. V lost 0 bases and J lost 3, with 9 bases in between. Germline values: CDR1 SGHRS, CDR2 YFSETQ. The CDR3 spells CASSLDSRDTGELFF. Here the CDR3 DNA reads TGCGCCAGCAGCTTGGACAGTCGTGACACCGGGGAGCTGTTTTTT.